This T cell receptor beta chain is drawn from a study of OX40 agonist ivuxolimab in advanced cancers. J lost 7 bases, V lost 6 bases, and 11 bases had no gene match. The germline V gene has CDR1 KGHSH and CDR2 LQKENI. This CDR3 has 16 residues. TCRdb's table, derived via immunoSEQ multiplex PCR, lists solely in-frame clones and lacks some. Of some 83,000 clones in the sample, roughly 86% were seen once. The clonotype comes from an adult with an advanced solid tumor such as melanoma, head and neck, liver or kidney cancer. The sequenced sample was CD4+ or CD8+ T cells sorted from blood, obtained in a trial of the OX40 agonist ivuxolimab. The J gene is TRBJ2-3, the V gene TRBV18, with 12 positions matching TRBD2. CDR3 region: CASSPIGTSGPNTQYF. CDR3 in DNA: TGTGCCAGCTCTCCAATCGGGACTAGCGGGCCTAATACGCAGTATTTT.